The 13 T cell receptor beta chains given below trace back to one sample, sequenced in a study of T cells in women clearing cervical HPV infection (dated by TCRdb to the late 2010s). The library was obtained by the immunoSEQ multiplex PCR assay. TCRdb mirrors the immuneACCESS table, restricted to in-frame sequences. Some clones are absent from its copies; in checked studies, under half trace to an unresolved V gene, and the reason for the others is unknown. The sample has roughly 30,000 clones on record. The leading ten clones occupy 3% to 3.5% of the sample. Sequences were obtained from blood buffy coat. Every receptor here comes from a woman aged 18-69 years with a cervical HPV16 infection that either progressed to CIN3+ or cleared (not recorded which).

Details on this clone: The read ends 3 residues early relative to the CDR3; the germline J gene fills the gap. The chain recombines TRBV7-9 with TRBJ2-1, with 7 bases lining up with TRBD1. CDR3 length equals 12 residues. The germline gives CDR1 SEHNR, CDR2 FQNEAQ (reference sequence). With 5 bases clipped from V and 7 bases from J, the junction kept 2 bases outside the gene matches. This chain's CDR3 is CASSVQGNEQFF. Incomplete CDR3 DNA: TGTGCCAGCAGCGTACAGGGGAATGAG.

The sequenced part of the CDR3 DNA is TGTGCCAGCTCACAGGACAGGGCGGAGGGC. Translated: CASSQDRAEG. The full-length CDR3 reads as CASSQDRAEGYTF. The chain joins TRBV18 to TRBJ1-2, with 8 bases lining up with TRBD1. With the read ending 3 residues before the CDR3 end, the germline J gene is used to fill in that end. The germline V gene has CDR1 KGHSH and CDR2 LQKENI. The CDR3 consists of 13 residues.

Remarks on this clone: The sequenced fragment ends 3 residues before the CDR3 boundary, so the rest is inferred from the germline J gene. The chain uses TRBV6-1 and TRBJ2-5; 9 nucleotides line up with TRBD2. Germline V gene sequence: CDR1 MNHNS, CDR2 SASEGT. This CDR3 has 16 amino acids. CDR3 amino acids: CASSEAGRGGTDTQYF. CDR3 DNA (partial): TGTGCCAGCAGTGAAGCGGGGCGGGGGGGTACAGATACC.

For this clone: The missing CDR3 end, 3 residues past where the read stops, is filled in from the germline J gene. This chain uses TRBV19 with TRBJ2-4; 10 bases align to TRBD1. Germline values: CDR1 LNHDA, CDR2 SQIVND (reference sequence). This CDR3 has 14 residues. The CDR3 protein is CASSRQGANYGQYF. The sequenced CDR3 bases are TGTGCCAGTAGTCGACAGGGGGCCAACTATGGT.

Notes on this clone: The CDR3 is cut off 3 residues early in the read; its end comes from the germline J gene. The chain uses TRBV12-3 or TRBV12-4 and TRBJ2-5; 16 bases fit TRBD2. After removal of 10 bases from V and 4 bases from J, the junction contained 6 bases not matched to a gene. This CDR3 contains 15 residues. The CDR3 reads CAMGLAGGGGETQYF. CDR3 DNA, as far as it was read: TGTGCCATGGGACTAGCGGGGGGGGGAGGAGAGACC.

On this clone itself: The sequenced fragment ends 3 residues before the CDR3 boundary, so the rest is inferred from the germline J gene. The V and J genes are TRBV19 and TRBJ2-5; 8 positions match TRBD1. Germline-derived CDR1 and CDR2 are LNHDA and SQIVND (reference sequence). Losses at the gene ends were 6 bases for V and 4 bases for J; bases not matched to a gene: 10. The CDR3 is made up of 15 amino acids. The CDR3 sequence: CASSWGDRPGETQYF. The sequenced part of the CDR3 DNA is TGTGCCAGTAGCTGGGGGGACAGGCCAGGAGAGACC.

This clone is identified as medium-sized from frequency. The DNA ends 3 residues before the CDR3 does, and the rest of the CDR3 is filled in from the germline J gene. The V call is TRBV29-1, the J call TRBJ2-6, with D unresolved. The CDR3 consists of 11 residues. In germline, CDR1 is SQVTM, CDR2 ANQGSEA. The V end lost 5 bases, the J end lost 5 bases, and 4 bases lay between the germline ends. The CDR3 DNA, read in part, is TGCAGCGTTTACAGGGCCAACGTC. It specifies CSVYRANV. The full CDR3 sequence reads CSVYRANVLTF.

Details on this clone: The CDR3 extends 3 residues past the end of the read, so its final part is completed from the germline J gene. The V and J genes are TRBV2 and TRBJ2-1; D unclear. With 6 bases removed from V and 8 bases from J, the gap between germline ends came to 11 bases. The CDR3 is 12 amino acids. From germline, CDR1 is SNHLY and CDR2 FYNNEI. CDR3 loop: CASRAGFDEQFF. Partial CDR3 DNA: TGTGCCAGCAGGGCCGGGTTCGATGAG.

With respect to this clone: The read falls 3 residues short of the CDR3 end, and the missing part is taken from the germline J gene. The chain combines TRBV5-1 with TRBJ1-2; TRBD1 is a possible D gene (5 bases). This CDR3 comprises 16 residues. Germline V CDR1 and CDR2: SGHRS, YFSETQ. The part of the CDR3 DNA that was read is TGCGCCAGCAGCTTGGTGGCGGGGGTACAAGAAGAGACC. Amino acids: CASSLVAGVQEET. The complete CDR3 protein is CASSLVAGVQEETYTF.

Notes on this clone: The CDR3 end lies 3 residues beyond the end of the read and is filled in from the germline J gene. This chain links TRBV2 with TRBJ1-1; 7 nucleotides line up with TRBD1. Trimming took 6 bases from V and 1 from J; bases not matched to a gene: 5. This CDR3 is built from 14 residues. Germline V CDR1 and CDR2: SNHLY, FYNNEI. The part of the CDR3 DNA that was read is TGTGCCAGCAGAGGGACAGCCAGGAACACTGAA. Its translation is CASRGTARNTE. The whole CDR3 region reads CASRGTARNTEAFF. Full variable domain (missing parts from reference TRBV2 and TRBJ1-1): EPEVTQTPSHQVTQMGQEVILRCVPISNHLYFYWYRQILGQKVEFLVSFYNNEISEKSEIFDDQFSVERPDGSNFTLKIRSTKLEDSAMYFCASRGTARNTEAFFGQGTRLTVV.

Remarks on this clone: The sequenced fragment ends 3 residues before the CDR3 boundary, so the rest is inferred from the germline J gene. The chain uses TRBV18 and TRBJ1-1; 12 nucleotides line up with TRBD1. V lost 6 bases and J lost 4; bases outside the gene matches: 9. Germline CDR1 is KGHSH and CDR2 is LQKENI. This CDR3 has 16 amino acids. CDR3 DNA, as far as it was read: TGTGCCAGCTCGCATCCGGGACAGGGGGCTATCACTGAA. Encoded protein: CASSHPGQGAITE. The full CDR3 is CASSHPGQGAITEAFF.

The CDR3 DNA, read in part, is TGTGCCAGCAGTTCCACAGATACC. Amino acids: CASSSTDT. The full CDR3 sequence reads CASSSTDTYTF. The chain recombines TRBV7-2 with TRBJ1-2; D not resolved. The CDR3 end is not reached by the read, which stops 3 residues before it; the germline J gene fills it in. CDR3 size: 11 residues. Germline-derived CDR1 and CDR2 are SGHTA and FQGNSA.

With regard to this clone: The observed sequence ends 3 residues before the CDR3 terminus, with the missing tail filled in from the germline J gene. V is TRBV6-1 and J is TRBJ2-3, with a weak D call TRBD2 (5 bases). This CDR3 is 14 amino acids long. Germline CDR1 reads MNHNS; CDR2 reads SASEGT. Trimming left V 1 base short and J 7 bases short, with 12 bases between. The sequenced part of the CDR3 DNA is TGTGCCAGCAGTGAAGAGTCTAGCATGAATACG. This codes for CASSEESSMNT. The entire CDR3 sequence reads CASSEESSMNTQYF.